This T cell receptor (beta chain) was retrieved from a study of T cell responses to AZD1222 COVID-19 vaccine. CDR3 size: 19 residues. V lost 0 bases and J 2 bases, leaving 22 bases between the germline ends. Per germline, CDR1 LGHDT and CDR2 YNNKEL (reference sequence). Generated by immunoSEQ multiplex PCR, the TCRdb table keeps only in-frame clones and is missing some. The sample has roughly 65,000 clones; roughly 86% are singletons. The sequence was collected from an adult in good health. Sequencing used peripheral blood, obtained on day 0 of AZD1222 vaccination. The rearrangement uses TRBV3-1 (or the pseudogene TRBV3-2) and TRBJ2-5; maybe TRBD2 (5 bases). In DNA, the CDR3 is TGTGCCAGCAGCCAAGATTGGAGGCTAACCCAAACATTTCAAGAGACCCAGTACTTC. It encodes CASSQDWRLTQTFQETQYF.